This T cell receptor beta chain emerged from a study of CD8 T cells in Susac syndrome. An amount of RNA that ranged from roughly 0.45 to 1 ug was reverse transcribed with random hexamers. TCRdb reanalysed the immunoSEQ multiplex PCR reads using MiXCR and keeps one entry per CDR3 protein. This sample has around 130,000 distinct CDR3 sequences; 75% to 90% occur once, and the top ten carry around 0.5%. Study-level results: The number of individuals included in the study's TCR sequencing and HLA analysis was acknowledged as relatively small.

Sequencing of TCR beta covered CD8+ and CD4+ T cells obtained from blood. TEMRA cells were FACS-enriched, and CD8+ and CD4+ T cells were isolated negatively. Comment on this clonotype: The antigen is not known.

The CDR3 is made up of 12 amino acids. V shed 6 bases and J shed 6 bases, with 11 bases lying between them. Germline V gives CDR1 SQVTM, CDR2 ANQGSEA. The receptor's source is a human donor with multiple sclerosis. The chain links TRBV29-1 to TRBJ2-2; D ambiguous. Sequencing was performed on CD8+ T cells from PBMCs. The CDR3 region has the DNA TGCAGCGTCCCGAAGGGTTCCGGGGAGCTGTTTTTT. It yields the protein CSVPKGSGELFF.